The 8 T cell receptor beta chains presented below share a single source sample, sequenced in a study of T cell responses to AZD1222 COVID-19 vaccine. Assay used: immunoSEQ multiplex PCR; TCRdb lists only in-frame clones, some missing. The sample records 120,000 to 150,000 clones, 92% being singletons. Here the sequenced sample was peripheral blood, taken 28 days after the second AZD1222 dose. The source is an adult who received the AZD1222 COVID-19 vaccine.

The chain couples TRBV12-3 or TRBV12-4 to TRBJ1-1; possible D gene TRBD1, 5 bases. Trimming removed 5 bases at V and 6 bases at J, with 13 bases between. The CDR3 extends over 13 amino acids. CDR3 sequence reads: CASSGTYGAEAFF. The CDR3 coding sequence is TGTGCCAGCAGTGGGACTTACGGCGCTGAAGCTTTCTTT.

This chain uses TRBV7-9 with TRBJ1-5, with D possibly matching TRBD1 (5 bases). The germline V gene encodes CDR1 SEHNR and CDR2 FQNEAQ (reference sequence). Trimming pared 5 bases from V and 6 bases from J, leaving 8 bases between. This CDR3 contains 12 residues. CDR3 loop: CASSDGGQPQHF. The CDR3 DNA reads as TGTGCCAGCAGCGACGGGGGTCAGCCCCAGCATTTT.

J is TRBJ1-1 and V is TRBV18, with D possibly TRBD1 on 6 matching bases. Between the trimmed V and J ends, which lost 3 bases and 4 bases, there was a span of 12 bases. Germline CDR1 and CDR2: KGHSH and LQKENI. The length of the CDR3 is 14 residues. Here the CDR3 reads CASSPLLDSTEAFF. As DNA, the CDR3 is TGTGCCAGCTCACCTTTGCTGGACAGCACTGAAGCTTTCTTT.

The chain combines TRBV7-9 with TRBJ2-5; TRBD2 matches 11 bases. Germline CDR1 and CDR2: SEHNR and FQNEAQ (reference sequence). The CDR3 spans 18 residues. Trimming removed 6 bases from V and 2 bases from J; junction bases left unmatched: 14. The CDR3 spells CASRPIKGLAAIQETQYF. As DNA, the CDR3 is TGTGCCAGCAGGCCGATAAAGGGACTAGCGGCGATTCAAGAGACCCAGTACTTC.

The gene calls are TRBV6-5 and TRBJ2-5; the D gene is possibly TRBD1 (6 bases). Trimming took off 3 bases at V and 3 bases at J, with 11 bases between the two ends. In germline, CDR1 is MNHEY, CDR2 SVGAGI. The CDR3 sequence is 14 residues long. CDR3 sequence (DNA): TGTGCCAGCAGTTATTGGGCAGGGGAAGAGACCCAGTACTTC. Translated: CASSYWAGEETQYF.

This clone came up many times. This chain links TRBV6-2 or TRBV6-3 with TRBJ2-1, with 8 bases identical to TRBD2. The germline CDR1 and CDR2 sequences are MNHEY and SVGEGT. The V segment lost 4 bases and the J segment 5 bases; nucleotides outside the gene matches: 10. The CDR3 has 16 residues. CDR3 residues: CASSLLAEGQNNEQFF. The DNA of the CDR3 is TGTGCCAGCAGTTTACTAGCGGAGGGACAAAACAATGAGCAGTTCTTC.

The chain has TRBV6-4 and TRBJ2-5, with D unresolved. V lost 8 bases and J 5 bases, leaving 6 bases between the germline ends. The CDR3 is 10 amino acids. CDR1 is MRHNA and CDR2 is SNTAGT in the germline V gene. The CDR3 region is CASASETQYF. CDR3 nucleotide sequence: TGTGCCAGCGCGTCCGAGACCCAGTACTTC.

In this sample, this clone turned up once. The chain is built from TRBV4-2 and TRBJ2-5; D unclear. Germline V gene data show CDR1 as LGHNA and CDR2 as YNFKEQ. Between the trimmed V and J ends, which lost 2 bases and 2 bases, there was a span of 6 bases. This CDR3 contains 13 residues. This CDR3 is CASSQSDQETQYF. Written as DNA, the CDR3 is TGTGCCAGCAGCCAATCTGATCAAGAGACCCAGTACTTC.